The 2 T cell receptor beta chains listed next were all sequenced from one sample in a study of tissue T cells after allogeneic stem cell transplantation. Time point specified: mouse harvest day 7 after allogeneic transplant. Mouse grafts combined 10^7 T-cell-depleted bone marrow cells with 10^6 splenic CD5+ T cells. The assay was immunoSEQ multiplex PCR, and TCRdb's table has in-frame clones only and misses some. Of 7,000 to 8,500 clones in the sample, 50% were seen once. The specimen was lymph node tissue. The receptor set was obtained from a female BALB/c mouse given C57BL/6 T cells with graft-versus-host disease after an allogeneic hematopoietic cell transplant.

This clone was seen a few times. Genes and germline come from the mouse. The CDR3: CASSLRLSYAEQFF. Incomplete CDR3 DNA: TGTGCCAGCAGTTTAAGGCTATCCTATGCTGAGCAGTTC. The gene calls are TRBV15 and TRBJ2-1; D remains unclear. Read data end 1 residue before the CDR3 end; the end is taken from the germline J gene. Trimming removed 2 bases from V and 3 bases from J, with 8 bases in between. The CDR3 has 14 residues. In germline, CDR1 is SGHND, CDR2 FRSKSL.

This clone was seen only a few times. The gene names here belong to mouse. CDR3 loop: CASSLWGSAETLYF. Incomplete CDR3 DNA: TGTGCCAGCAGTCTGTGGGGGTCTGCAGAAACGCTGTAT. The chain employs TRBV26 and TRBJ2-3, with D perhaps matching TRBD1 or TRBD2 (5 bases each). From the germline J gene comes the end of the CDR3, since the read stops 1 residue before it. Germline V lookup: CDR1 KGHPV, CDR2 FQNQEV (reference sequence). The CDR3 is 14 residues long. V shed 1 base and J shed 2 bases, with 7 bases lying between them.